The clone carrying this T cell receptor beta chain was seen only a few times. Trimming pared 2 bases from V and 9 bases from J, leaving 13 bases between. The CDR3 runs to 13 residues. Germline V CDR1 and CDR2: SGHDN, FVKESK. This record comes from a study of blood T cell repertoires in COVID-19. The cohort comprised adults aged 18 to 89 years residing in about two dozen US areas. As processed by the authors: The assay estimated nucleated cells by amplifying reference gene primers. The assay was immunoSEQ multiplex PCR, and TCRdb's table has in-frame clones only and misses some. That table furnishes V, J and clone size, whereas the DNA furnished D and trimming. Among 200,000 or so clones listed, roughly 80% were seen once.

The chain joins TRBV14 to TRBJ1-2, with D uncertain. This TCR was sampled from a woman aged 40 to 50 with acute COVID-19. Sequenced: PBMCs or T cells enriched from blood (not recorded which). For the CDR3, the DNA is TGTGCCAGCAGCCAAATCGTCACTTTCCGCTACACCTTC. Translating gives CASSQIVTFRYTF. Full variable domain (rest looked up from reference TRBV14 and TRBJ1-2): EAGVTQFPSHSVIEKGQTVTLRCDPISGHDNLYWYRRVMGKEIKFLLHFVKESKQDESGMPNNRFLAERTGGTYSTLKVQPAELEDSGVYFCASSQIVTFRYTFGSGTRLTVV.